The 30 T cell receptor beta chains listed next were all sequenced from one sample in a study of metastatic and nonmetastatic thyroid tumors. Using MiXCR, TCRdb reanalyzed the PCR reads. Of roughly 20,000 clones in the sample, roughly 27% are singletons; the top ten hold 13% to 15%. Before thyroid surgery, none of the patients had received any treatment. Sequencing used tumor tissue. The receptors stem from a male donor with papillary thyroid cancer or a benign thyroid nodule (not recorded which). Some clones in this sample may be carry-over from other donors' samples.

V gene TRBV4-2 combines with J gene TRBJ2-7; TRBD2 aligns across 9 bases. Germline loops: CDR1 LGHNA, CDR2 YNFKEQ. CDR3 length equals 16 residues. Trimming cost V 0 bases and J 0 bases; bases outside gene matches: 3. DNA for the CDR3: TGTGCCAGCAGCCAAGATGATAGCGGGAGCTCCTACGAGCAGTACTTC. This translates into CASSQDDSGSSYEQYF.

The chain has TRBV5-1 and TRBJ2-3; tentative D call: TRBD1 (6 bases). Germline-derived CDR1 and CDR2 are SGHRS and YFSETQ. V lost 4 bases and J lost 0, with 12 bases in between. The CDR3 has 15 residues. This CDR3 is CASSPSGQSTDTQYF. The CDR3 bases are TGCGCCAGCAGCCCCTCCGGACAGAGCACAGATACGCAGTATTTT.

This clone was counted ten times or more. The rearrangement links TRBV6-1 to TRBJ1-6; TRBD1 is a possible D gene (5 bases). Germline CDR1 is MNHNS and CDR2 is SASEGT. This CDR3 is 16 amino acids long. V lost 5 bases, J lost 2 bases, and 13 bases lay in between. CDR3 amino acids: CASSQQALAYNSPLHF. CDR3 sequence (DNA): TGTGCCAGCAGTCAACAGGCCCTCGCCTATAATTCACCCCTCCACTTT.

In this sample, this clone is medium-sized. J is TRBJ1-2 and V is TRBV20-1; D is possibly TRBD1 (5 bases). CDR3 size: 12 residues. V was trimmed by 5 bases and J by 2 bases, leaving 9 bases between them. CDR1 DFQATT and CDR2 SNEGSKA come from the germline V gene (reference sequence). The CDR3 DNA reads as TGCAGTGCTGAAGGGACCAACTATGGCTACACCTTC. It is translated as CSAEGTNYGYTF.

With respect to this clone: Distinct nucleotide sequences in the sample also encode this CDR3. The CDR3 reads CATAKRQGPINYGYTF. Written as DNA, the CDR3 is TGTGCCACGGCAAAGCGACAGGGGCCCATTAACTATGGCTACACCTTC. The V call is TRBV28, the J call TRBJ1-2; TRBD1 aligns across 8 bases. J was trimmed by 1 base and V by 10 bases; bases with no gene match: 14. Germline loops: CDR1 MDHEN, CDR2 SYDVKM. The CDR3 spans 16 residues.

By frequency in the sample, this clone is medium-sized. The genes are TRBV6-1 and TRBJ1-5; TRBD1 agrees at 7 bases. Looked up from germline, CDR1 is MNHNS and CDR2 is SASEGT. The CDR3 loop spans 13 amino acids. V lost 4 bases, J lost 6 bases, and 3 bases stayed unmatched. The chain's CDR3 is CASSGRGGQPQHF. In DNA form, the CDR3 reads TGTGCCAGCAGTGGCAGGGGGGGTCAGCCCCAGCATTTT.

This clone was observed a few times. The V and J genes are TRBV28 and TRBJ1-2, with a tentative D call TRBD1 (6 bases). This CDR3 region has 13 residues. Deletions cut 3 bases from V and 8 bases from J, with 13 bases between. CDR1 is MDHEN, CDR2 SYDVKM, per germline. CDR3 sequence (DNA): TGTGCCAGCAGTTTGAACAGGGAGGAGGGCTACACCTTC. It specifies CASSLNREEGYTF.

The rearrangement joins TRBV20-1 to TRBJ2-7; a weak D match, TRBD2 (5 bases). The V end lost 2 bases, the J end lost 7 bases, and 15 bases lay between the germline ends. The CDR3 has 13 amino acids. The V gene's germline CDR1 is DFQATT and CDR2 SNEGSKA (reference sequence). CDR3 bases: TGCAGTGCTAGATACGCCGGACGGGGTGAGCAGTACTTC. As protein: CSARYAGRGEQYF.

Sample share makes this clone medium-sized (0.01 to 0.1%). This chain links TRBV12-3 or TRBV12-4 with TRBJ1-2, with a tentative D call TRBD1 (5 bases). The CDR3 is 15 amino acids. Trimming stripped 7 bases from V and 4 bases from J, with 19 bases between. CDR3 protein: CASTLPIRGGYGYTF. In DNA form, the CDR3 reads TGTGCCAGCACCCTCCCAATACGGGGGGGCTATGGCTACACCTTC.

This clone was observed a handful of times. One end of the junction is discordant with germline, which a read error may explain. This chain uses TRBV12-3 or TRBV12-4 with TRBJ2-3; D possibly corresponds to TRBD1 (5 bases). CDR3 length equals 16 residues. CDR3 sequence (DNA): TGTGTCAGCAGTTTAGGGGCAGGGCCAAGCACAGATACGCAGTATTTT. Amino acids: CVSSLGAGPSTDTQYF.

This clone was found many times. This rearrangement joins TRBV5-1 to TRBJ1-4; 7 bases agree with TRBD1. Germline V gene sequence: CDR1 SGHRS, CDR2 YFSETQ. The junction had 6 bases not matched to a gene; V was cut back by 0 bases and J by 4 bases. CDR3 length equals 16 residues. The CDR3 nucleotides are TGCGCCAGCAGCTTGGGGTCCGGGACAGTTAATGAAAAACTGTTTTTT. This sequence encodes CASSLGSGTVNEKLFF.

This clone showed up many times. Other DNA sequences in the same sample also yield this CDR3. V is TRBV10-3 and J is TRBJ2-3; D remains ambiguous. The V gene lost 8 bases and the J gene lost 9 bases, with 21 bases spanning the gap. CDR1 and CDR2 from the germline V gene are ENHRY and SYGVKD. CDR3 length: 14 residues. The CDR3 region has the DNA TGTGCCATCGCGCCCACGGGCGTCATTGAAACGCAGTATTTT. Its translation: CAIAPTGVIETQYF.

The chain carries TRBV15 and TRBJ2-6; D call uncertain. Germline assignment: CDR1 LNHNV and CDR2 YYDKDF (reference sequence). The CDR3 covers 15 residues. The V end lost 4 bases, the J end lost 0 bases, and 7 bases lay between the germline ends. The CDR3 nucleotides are TGTGCCACCAGCAACACCCTCTCTGGGGCCAACGTCCTGACTTTC. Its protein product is CATSNTLSGANVLTF.

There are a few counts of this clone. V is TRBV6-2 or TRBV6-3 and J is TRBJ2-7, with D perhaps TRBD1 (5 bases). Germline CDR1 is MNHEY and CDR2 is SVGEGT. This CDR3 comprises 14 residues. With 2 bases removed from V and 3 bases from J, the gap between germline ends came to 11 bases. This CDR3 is CASSYPSQGYEQYF. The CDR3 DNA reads TGTGCCAGCAGTTACCCATCCCAGGGCTACGAGCAGTACTTC.

CDR3 amino acids: CASSLEGSRVYEQYF. DNA of the CDR3: TGCGCCAGCAGCTTGGAGGGCAGCCGAGTATACGAGCAGTACTTC. This chain connects TRBV5-1 to TRBJ2-7; D remains ambiguous. Trimming removed 0 bases from V and 4 bases from J, with 14 bases in between. The CDR3 covers 15 residues. Germline V gene lookup returns CDR1 SGHRS and CDR2 YFSETQ.

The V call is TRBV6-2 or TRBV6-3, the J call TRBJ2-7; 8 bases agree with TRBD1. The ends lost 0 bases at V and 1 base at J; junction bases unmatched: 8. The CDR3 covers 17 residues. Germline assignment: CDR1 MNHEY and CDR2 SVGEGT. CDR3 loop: CASSYSSARGLSYEQYF. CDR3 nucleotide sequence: TGTGCCAGCAGTTACTCGAGTGCCAGGGGGCTTTCCTACGAGCAGTACTTC.

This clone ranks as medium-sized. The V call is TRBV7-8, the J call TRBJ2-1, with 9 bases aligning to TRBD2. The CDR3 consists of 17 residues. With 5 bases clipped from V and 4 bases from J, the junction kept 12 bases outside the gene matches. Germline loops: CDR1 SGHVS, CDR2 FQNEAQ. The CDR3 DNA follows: TGTGCCAGCAGCGAAACCTCAACGGGACTAGCTTACAATGAGCAGTTCTTC. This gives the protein CASSETSTGLAYNEQFF. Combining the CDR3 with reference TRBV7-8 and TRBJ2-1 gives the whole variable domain GAGVSQSPRYKVAKRGQDVALRCDPISGHVSLFWYQQALGQGPEFLTYFQNEAQLDKSGLPSDRFFAERPEGSVSTLKIQRTQQEDSAVYLCASSETSTGLAYNEQFFGPGTRLTVL.

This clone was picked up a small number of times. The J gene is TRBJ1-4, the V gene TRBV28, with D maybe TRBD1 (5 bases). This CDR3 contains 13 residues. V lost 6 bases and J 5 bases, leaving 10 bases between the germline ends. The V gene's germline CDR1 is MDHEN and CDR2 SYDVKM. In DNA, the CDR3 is TGTGCCAGCAGGATGACAGTGAATGAAAAACTGTTTTTT. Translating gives CASRMTVNEKLFF.

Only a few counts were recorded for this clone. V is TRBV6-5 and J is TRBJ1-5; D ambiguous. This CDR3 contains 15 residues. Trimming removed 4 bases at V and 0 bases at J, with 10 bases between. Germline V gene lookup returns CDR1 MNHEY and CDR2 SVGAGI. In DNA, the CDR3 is TGTGCCAGCAGTTCCTTACAGAATAGCAATCAGCCCCAGCATTTT. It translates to CASSSLQNSNQPQHF.

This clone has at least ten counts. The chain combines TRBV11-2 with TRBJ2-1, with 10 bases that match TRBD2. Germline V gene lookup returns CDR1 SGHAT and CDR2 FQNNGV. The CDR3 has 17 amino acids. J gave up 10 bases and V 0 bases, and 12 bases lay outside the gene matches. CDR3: CASSLEGTSGTPREQFF. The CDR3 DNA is TGTGCCAGCAGCTTAGAAGGAACTAGCGGGACACCTCGGGAGCAGTTCTTC.

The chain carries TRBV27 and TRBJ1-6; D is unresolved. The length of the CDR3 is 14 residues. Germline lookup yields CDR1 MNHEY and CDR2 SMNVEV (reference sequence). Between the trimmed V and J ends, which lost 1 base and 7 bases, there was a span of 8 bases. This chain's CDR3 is CASSLLMGNSPLHF. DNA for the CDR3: TGTGCCAGCAGTTTATTAATGGGGAATTCACCCCTCCACTTT.

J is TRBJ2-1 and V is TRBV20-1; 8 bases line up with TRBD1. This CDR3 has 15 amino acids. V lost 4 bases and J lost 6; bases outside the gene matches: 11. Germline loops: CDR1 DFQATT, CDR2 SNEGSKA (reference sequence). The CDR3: CSAIDLRGRVNEQFF. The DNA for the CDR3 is TGCAGTGCTATAGATCTCAGGGGGCGCGTCAATGAGCAGTTCTTC.

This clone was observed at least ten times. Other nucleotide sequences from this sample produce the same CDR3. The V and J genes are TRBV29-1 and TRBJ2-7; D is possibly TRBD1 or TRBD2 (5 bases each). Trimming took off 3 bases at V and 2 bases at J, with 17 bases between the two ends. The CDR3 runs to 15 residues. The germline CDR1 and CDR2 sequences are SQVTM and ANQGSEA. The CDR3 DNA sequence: TGCAGCGTTGATTGGAAGGGGACGGGCCCCTACGAGCAGTACTTC. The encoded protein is CSVDWKGTGPYEQYF.

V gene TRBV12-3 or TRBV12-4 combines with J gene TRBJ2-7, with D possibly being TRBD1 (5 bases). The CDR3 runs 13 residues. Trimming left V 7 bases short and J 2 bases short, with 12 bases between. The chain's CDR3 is CASTQGVPYEQYF. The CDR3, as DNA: TGTGCCAGCACACAAGGGGTCCCCTACGAGCAGTACTTC.

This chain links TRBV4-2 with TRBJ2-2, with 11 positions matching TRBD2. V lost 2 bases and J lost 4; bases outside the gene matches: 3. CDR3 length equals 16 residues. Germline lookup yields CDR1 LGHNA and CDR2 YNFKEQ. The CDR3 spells CASSQTSGSGTGELFF. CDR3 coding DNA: TGTGCCAGCAGCCAAACTAGCGGGAGTGGCACCGGGGAGCTGTTTTTT.

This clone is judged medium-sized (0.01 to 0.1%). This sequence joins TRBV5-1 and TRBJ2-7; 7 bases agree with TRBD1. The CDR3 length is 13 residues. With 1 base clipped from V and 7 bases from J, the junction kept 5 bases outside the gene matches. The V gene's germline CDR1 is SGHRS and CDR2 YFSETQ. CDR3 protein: CASSLHRGLEQYF. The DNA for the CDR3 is TGCGCCAGCAGCTTGCACAGGGGTTTAGAGCAGTACTTC. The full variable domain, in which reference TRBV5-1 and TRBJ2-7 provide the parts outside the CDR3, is KAGVTQTPRYLIKTRGQQVTLSCSPISGHRSVSWYQQTPGQGLQFLFEYFSETQRNKGNFPGRFSGRQFSNSRSEMNVSTLELGDSALYLCASSLHRGLEQYFGPGTRLTVT.

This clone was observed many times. CDR3 coding DNA: TGTGCCAGCAGCTTGGCCGGAGGGATTGAAGCTTTCTTT. It specifies CASSLAGGIEAFF. This chain links TRBV5-4 with TRBJ1-1; no clear D. Trimming stripped 0 bases from V and 7 bases from J, with 10 bases between. Germline V gene sequence: CDR1 SGHNT, CDR2 YYREEE (reference sequence). This CDR3 is 13 amino acids long.

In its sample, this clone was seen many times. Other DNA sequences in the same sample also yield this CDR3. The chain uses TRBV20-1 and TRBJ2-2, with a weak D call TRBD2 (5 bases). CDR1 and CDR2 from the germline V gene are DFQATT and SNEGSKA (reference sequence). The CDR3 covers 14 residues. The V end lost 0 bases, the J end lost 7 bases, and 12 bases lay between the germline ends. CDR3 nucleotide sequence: TGCAGTGCTAGAGAGGGAACAGAGGGCGGGGAGCTGTTTTTT. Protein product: CSAREGTEGGELFF.

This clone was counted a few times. CDR3 sequence: CASSELRGSVAEQFF. Written as DNA, the CDR3 is TGTGCCAGCAGTGAACTTCGGGGTAGCGTTGCTGAGCAGTTCTTC. The V call is TRBV2, the J call TRBJ2-1, with a tentative D call TRBD2 (5 bases). CDR1 and CDR2 (germline): SNHLY, FYNNEI. V lost 2 bases, J lost 9 bases, and 17 bases lay in between. The CDR3 sequence is 15 residues long.

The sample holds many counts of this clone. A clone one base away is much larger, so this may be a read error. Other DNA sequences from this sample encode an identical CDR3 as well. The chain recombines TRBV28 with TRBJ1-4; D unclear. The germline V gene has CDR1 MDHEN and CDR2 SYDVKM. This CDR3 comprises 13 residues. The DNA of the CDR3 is TGTGCCAGCAGTTTGACAACTAATGAGAAACTGTTTTTT. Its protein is CASSLTTNEKLFF.